A selection of T cell receptor beta chains follows, all from one sample in a study of T-cell reconstitution after alpha-beta-depleted transplantation in children. TCRdb re-called the PCR reads with MiXCR, one entry per CDR3 protein. The sample lists about 400,000 distinct CDR3 sequences; about a fifth were seen once. Material: PBMCs from the stem cell graft donor, obtained from the stem cell graft. The origin of the receptors is a human donor who donated a stem cell graft to a child with acute myeloid leukemia. The CDR3 runs from the conserved cysteine through the conserved F or W. The order of the fields is D gene, V gene, clone size, J gene, CDR3 DNA, CDR3 protein. The D gene is left open where the match is weak. Size tells how often a clone was seen (once, few, many) or the class of an expanded clone, and some rows leave it out.

>.|TRBV7-2|many|TRBJ1-1
TGTGCCAGCAGCCCTCAGGCGGGGGACACTGAAGCTTTCTTT
CASSPQAGDTEAFF
>TRBD1|TRBV12-3/TRBV12-4|few|TRBJ2-1
TGTGCCAGCAGCTCCTGGGACAGGGGGATAGATGAGCAGTTCTTC
CASSSWDRGIDEQFF
>.|TRBV15|few|TRBJ2-1
TGTGCCACCAGCAGAAAAGCTGGGACAAATGACAATGAGCAGTTCTTC
CATSRKAGTNDNEQFF
>.|TRBV28|.|TRBJ2-7
TGTGCCAGCAGTTTAGGGGTCTTCCGGGATTACGAGCAGTACTTC
CASSLGVFRDYEQYF
>TRBD1|TRBV9|few|TRBJ1-5
TGTGCCAGCAGTGGTGGGACAGGGAATCAGCCCCAGCATTTT
CASSGGTGNQPQHF
>.|TRBV9|many|TRBJ2-1
TGTGCCAGCAGCGTAGTGGCAGACTACAATGAGCAGTTCTTC
CASSVVADYNEQFF
>.|TRBV5-1|few|TRBJ2-6
TGCGCCAGCAGCGTCGACTCTGGGGCCAACGTCCTGACTTTC
CASSVDSGANVLTF
>.|TRBV6-5|.|TRBJ2-7
TGTGCCAGCAGTTACGCAGGGATTGGCCACGAGCAGTACTTC
CASSYAGIGHEQYF
>TRBD2|TRBV20-1|few|TRBJ2-3
TGCAGTGCTAGAACTACCCGTTTACTAGCGGGAGGACCCACAGATACGCAGTATTTT
CSARTTRLLAGGPTDTQYF
>TRBD2|TRBV11-2|.|TRBJ2-1
TGTGCCAGCAGTCTAGCGGGAGCTCATGAGCAGTTCTTC
CASSLAGAHEQFF
>TRBD1|TRBV20-1|.|TRBJ2-5
TGCAGAGTCGCCGCTGGGACAGGCGGAGAGACCCAGTACTTC
CRVAAGTGGETQYF
>TRBD2|TRBV14|.|TRBJ2-1
TGTGCCAGCAGCCAAGATTTCGGACTAGCGGGCTACAATGAGCAGTTCTTC
CASSQDFGLAGYNEQFF
>TRBD1|TRBV29-1|many|TRBJ2-1
TGCAGCGTCAGACCGGGACAGGGTAACAATGAGCAGTTCTTC
CSVRPGQGNNEQFF
>.|TRBV15|few|TRBJ2-7
TGTGCCACCAGCAGAGACATAGGGACTCCCTACGAGCAGTACTTC
CATSRDIGTPYEQYF
>.|TRBV28|.|TRBJ2-7
TGTGCCAGCAGTACCACATCTACAAGAGAGCAGTACTTC
CASSTTSTREQYF
>.|TRBV20-1|many|TRBJ1-6
TGCAGTGCTAGAGAGACGGGAAGGAATTCACCCCTCCACTTT
CSARETGRNSPLHF
>TRBD1|TRBV20-1|many|TRBJ2-1
TGCAGTGCCCTATCCTGGGACAGAAACAATGAGCAGTTCTTC
CSALSWDRNNEQFF
>.|TRBV7-3|.|TRBJ2-1
TGTGCCAGCAGCTTAGAGGACATCTCCTACAATGAGCAGTTCTTC
CASSLEDISYNEQFF
>.|TRBV5-4|many|TRBJ2-1
TGTGCCAGCAGCTTGGTTGGATGGAGACTTGGTAGCCAAGCTTCCAACAATGAGCAGTTCTTC
CASSLVGWRLGSQASNNEQFF
>.|TRBV20-1|many|TRBJ1-1
TGCAGTGCCCGACAGGCTACGAACACTGAAGCTTTCTTT
CSARQATNTEAFF
>.|TRBV21-1|.|TRBJ2-6
TGTGCCAGCAGCACGGGCCATATCTCTGGGGCCAACGTCCTGACTTTC
CASSTGHISGANVLTF
>.|TRBV9|few|TRBJ2-5
TGTGCCAGCAGCGCGGGAAGCGGATACCAAGAGACCCAGTACTTC
CASSAGSGYQETQYF